The TCR beta chain under discussion was sequenced for a study of blood T cell repertoires in COVID-19. For the study at large: The United States, Italy and Spain were the sources of the acute and convalescent COVID-19 samples. T cells, B-cell-depleted T cells, or PBMCs supplied cDNA or gDNA.

Germline lookup yields CDR1 MNHEY and CDR2 SMNVEV (reference sequence). This CDR3 region has 15 residues. The V end lost 3 bases, the J end lost 7 bases, and 13 bases lay between the germline ends. In the original analysis: Amplifying reference gene primers gave estimates of nucleated cell counts. Sequenced by immunoSEQ multiplex PCR; TCRdb stores in-frame clones only, minus some. That table furnishes V, J and clone size, whereas the DNA furnished D and trimming. In the table there are about 68,000 clones, approximately 86% of which are singletons. V usage is TRBV27 and J usage is TRBJ1-6, with D possibly matching TRBD1 (5 bases). Sequences were obtained from peripheral blood. The receptor's source is a woman aged 55-70 years with acute or convalescent COVID-19. CDR3 region: CASSLSRVGNSPLHF. CDR3 bases: TGTGCCAGCAGTTTGTCCAGGGTAGGCAATTCACCCCTCCACTTT.